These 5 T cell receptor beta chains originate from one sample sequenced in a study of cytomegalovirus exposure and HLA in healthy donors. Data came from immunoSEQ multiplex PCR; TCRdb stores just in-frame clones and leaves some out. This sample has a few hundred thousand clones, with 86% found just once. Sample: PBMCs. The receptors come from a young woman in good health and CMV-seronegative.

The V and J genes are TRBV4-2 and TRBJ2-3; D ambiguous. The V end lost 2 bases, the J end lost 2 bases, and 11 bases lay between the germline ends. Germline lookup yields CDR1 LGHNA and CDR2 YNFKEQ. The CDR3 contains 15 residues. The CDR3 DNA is TGTGCCAGCAGCCAACTAGGCCCAACCACAGATACGCAGTATTTT. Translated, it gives CASSQLGPTTDTQYF.

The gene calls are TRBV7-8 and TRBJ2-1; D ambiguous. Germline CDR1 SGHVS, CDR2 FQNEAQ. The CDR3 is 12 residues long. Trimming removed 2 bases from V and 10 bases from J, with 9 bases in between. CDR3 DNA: TGTGCCAGCAGCTTAACTGACTTGGAGCAGTTCTTC. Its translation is CASSLTDLEQFF.

The CDR3 loop is CASSSGQGSKGYTF. CDR3 nucleotide sequence: TGTGCCAGCAGCTCAGGACAGGGCTCCAAGGGCTACACCTTC. The V gene is TRBV7-3, the J gene TRBJ1-2; 8 bases are a match to TRBD1. J was trimmed by 8 bases and V by 4 bases; bases with no gene match: 9. The CDR3 loop spans 14 amino acids. Germline lookup yields CDR1 SGHTA and CDR2 FQGTGA.

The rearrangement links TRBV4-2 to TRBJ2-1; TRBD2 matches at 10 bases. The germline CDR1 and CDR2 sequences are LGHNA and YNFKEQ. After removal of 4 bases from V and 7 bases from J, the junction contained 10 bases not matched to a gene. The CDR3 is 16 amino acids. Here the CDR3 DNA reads TGTGCCAGCAGCCGGCTGGCTAGCGGGAGTGGGAATGAGCAGTTCTTC. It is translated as CASSRLASGSGNEQFF.

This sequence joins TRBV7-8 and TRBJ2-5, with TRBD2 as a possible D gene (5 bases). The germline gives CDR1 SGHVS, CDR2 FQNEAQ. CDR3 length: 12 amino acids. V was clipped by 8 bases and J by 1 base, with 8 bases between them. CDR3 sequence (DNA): TGTGCCAGCCCGGAGGCCCAAGAGACCCAGTACTTC. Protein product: CASPEAQETQYF. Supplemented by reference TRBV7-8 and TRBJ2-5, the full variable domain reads GAGVSQSPRYKVAKRGQDVALRCDPISGHVSLFWYQQALGQGPEFLTYFQNEAQLDKSGLPSDRFFAERPEGSVSTLKIQRTQQEDSAVYLCASPEAQETQYFGPGTRLLVL.